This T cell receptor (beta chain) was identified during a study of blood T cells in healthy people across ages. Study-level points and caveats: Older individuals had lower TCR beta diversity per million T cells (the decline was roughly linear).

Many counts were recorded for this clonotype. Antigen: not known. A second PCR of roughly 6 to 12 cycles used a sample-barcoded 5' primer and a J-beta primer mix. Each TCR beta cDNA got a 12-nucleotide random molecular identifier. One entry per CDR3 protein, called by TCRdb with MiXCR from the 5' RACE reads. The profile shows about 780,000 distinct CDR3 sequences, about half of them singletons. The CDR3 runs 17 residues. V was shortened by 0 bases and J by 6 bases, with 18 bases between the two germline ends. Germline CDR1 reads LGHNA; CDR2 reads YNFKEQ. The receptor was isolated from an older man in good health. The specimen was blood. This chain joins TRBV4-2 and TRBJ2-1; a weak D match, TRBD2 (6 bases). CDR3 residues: CASSQDSLAAALNEQFF. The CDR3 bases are TGTGCCAGCAGCCAAGATTCGTTAGCGGCGGCCCTCAATGAGCAGTTCTTC.